This T cell receptor (beta chain) was sequenced during a study of response to subunit inactivated influenza vaccine. Study conclusions and caveats: The authors suggested that every seasonal influenza vaccination recruits few new T cells.

One entry per CDR3 protein, called by TCRdb with MiXCR from the RT-PCR reads. The repertoire holds roughly 760,000 distinct CDR3 sequences, with approximately 21% as singletons. Germline CDR1 reads SGHTA; CDR2 reads FQGNSA. The V and J ends lost 6 bases and 3 bases, in that order; junction bases with no gene match: 3. This CDR3 spans 14 amino acids. This clonotype was detected many times. The antigen is unknown. J is TRBJ2-1 and V is TRBV7-2, with 9 nucleotides matching TRBD2. Sample: PBMCs from blood, taken less than 6 days after vaccination. The clonotype was recovered from a man aged 45 to 65 who received an inactivated influenza vaccine. The DNA of the CDR3 is TGTGCCAGCAGACGCGGGGGGGGCTACAATGAGCAGTTCTTC. It yields the protein CASRRGGGYNEQFF.